The clone carrying this T cell receptor (beta chain) was seen repeatedly, ten times or more. This specimen belongs to a study of beta chain features in type 1 diabetes. Sequenced material consisted of expressed TCRB transcripts (all of the isolated RNA was reverse transcribed). Measured with immunoSEQ multiplex PCR; TCRdb has only the in-frame clones, and not every one. The sample lists about 180,000 clones, less than 15% occurring once. Germline V lookup: CDR1 KGHSH, CDR2 LQKENI. CDR3 length: 14 residues. The V gene lost 4 bases and the J gene lost 6 bases, with 15 bases spanning the gap. This clonotype was obtained from a woman younger than 30 in good health. The chain couples TRBV18 to TRBJ1-2, with unresolved D. The sample comprised central memory CD4+ T cells from blood. Written as DNA, the CDR3 is TGTGCCAGCTCACTTTCCGGGGAACGAAATGGCTACACCTTC. Amino acid sequence: CASSLSGERNGYTF.